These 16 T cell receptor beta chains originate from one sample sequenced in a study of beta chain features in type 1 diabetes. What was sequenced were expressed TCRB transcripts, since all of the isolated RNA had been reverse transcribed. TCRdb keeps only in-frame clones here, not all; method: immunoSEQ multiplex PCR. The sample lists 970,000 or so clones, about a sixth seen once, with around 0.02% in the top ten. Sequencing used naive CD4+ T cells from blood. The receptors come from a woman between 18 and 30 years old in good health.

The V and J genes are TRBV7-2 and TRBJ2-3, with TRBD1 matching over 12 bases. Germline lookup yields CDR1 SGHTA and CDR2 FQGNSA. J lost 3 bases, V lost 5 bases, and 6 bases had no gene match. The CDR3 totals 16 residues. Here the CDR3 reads CASSPRGQGATDTQYF. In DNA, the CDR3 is TGTGCCAGCAGCCCTAGGGGACAGGGGGCGACAGATACGCAGTATTTT.

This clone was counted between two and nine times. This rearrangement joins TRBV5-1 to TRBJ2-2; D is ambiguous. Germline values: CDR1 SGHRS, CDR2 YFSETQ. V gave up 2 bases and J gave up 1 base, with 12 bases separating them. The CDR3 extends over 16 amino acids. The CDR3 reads CASSLSRSMNTGELFF. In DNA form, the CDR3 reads TGCGCCAGCAGCTTATCCCGGTCGATGAACACCGGGGAGCTGTTTTTT. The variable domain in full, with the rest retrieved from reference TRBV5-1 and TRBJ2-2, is KAGVTQTPRYLIKTRGQQVTLSCSPISGHRSVSWYQQTPGQGLQFLFEYFSETQRNKGNFPGRFSGRQFSNSRSEMNVSTLELGDSALYLCASSLSRSMNTGELFFGEGSRLTVL.

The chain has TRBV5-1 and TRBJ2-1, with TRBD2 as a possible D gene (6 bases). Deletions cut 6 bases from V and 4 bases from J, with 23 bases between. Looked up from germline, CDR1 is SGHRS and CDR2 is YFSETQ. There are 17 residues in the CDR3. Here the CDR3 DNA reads TGCGCCAGCATGGCTTACGGTTCTAAGGAGGGTTACAATGAGCAGTTCTTC. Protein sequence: CASMAYGSKEGYNEQFF. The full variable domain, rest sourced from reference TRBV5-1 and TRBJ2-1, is KAGVTQTPRYLIKTRGQQVTLSCSPISGHRSVSWYQQTPGQGLQFLFEYFSETQRNKGNFPGRFSGRQFSNSRSEMNVSTLELGDSALYLCASMAYGSKEGYNEQFFGPGTRLTVL.

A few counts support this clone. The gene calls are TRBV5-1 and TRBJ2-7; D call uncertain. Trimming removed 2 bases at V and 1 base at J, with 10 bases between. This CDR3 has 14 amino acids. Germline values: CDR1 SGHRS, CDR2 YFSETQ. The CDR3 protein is CASSFESHSYEQYF. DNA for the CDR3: TGCGCCAGCAGCTTCGAGTCGCATTCCTACGAGCAGTACTTC.

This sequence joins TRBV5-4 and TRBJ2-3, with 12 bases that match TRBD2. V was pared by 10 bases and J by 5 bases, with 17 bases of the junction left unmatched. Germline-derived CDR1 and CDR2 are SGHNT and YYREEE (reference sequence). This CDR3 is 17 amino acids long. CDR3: CACPPKPSGRAVDTQYF. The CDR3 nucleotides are TGTGCCTGCCCTCCAAAACCTAGCGGGAGGGCCGTAGATACGCAGTATTTT.

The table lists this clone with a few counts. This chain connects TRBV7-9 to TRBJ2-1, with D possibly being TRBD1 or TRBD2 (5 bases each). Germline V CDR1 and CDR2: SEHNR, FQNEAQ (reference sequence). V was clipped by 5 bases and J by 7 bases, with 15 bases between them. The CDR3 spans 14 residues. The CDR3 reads CASSPRDLENEQFF. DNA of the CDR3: TGTGCCAGCAGCCCTAGGGACCTAGAAAATGAGCAGTTCTTC.

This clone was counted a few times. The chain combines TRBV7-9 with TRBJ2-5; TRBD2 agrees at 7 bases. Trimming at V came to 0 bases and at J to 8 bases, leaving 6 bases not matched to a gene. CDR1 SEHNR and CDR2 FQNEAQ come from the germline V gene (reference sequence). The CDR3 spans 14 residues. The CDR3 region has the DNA TGTGCCAGCAGCTTAGCTTCTCTAGCGGCCACCCAGTACTTC. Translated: CASSLASLAATQYF.

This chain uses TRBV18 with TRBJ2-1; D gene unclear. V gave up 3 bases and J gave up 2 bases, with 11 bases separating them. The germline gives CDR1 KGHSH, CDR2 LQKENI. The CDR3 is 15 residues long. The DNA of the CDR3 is TGTGCCAGCTCACCGATGGACCAGACCTACAATGAGCAGTTCTTC. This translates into CASSPMDQTYNEQFF.

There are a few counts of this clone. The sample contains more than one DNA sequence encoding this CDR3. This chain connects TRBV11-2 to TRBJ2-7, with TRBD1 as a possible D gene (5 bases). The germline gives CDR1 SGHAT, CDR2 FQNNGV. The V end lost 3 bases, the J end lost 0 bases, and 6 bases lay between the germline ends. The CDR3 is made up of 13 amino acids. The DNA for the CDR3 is TGTGCCAGCAGCTTCACAGGCTCCTACGAGCAGTACTTC. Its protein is CASSFTGSYEQYF. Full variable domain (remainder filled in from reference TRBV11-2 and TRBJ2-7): EAGVAQSPRYKIIEKRQSVAFWCNPISGHATLYWYQQILGQGPKLLIQFQNNGVVDDSQLPKDRFSAERLKGVDSTLKIQPAKLEDSAVYLCASSFTGSYEQYFGPGTRLTVT.

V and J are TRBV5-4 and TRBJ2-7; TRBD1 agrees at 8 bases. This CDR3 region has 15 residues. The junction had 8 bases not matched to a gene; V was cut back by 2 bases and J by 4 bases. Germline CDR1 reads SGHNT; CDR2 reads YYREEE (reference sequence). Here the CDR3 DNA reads TGTGCCAGCAGCTTTGCGAAACAGGGGGGTTACGAGCAGTACTTC. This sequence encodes CASSFAKQGGYEQYF.

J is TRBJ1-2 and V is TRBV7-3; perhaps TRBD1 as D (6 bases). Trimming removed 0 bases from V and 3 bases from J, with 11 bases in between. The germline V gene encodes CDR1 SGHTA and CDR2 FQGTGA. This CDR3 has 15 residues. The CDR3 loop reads CASSLTGGSYYGYTF. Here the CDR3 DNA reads TGTGCCAGCAGCTTAACGGGGGGCTCCTACTATGGCTACACCTTC. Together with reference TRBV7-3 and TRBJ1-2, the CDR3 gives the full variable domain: GAGVSQTPSNKVTEKGKYVELRCDPISGHTALYWYRQSLGQGPEFLIYFQGTGAADDSGLPNDRFFAVRPEGSVSTLKIQRTERGDSAVYLCASSLTGGSYYGYTFGSGTRLTVV.

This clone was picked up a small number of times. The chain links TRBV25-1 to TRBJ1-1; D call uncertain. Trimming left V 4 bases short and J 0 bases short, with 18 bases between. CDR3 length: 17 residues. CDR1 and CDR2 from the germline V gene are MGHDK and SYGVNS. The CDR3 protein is CASSAPGGVDLNTEAFF. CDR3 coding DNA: TGTGCCAGCAGTGCCCCCGGCGGCGTGGATCTGAACACTGAAGCTTTCTTT. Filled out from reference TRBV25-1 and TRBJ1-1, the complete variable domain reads EADIYQTPRYLVIGTGKKITLECSQTMGHDKMYWYQQDPGMELHLIHYSYGVNSTEKGDLSSESTVSRIRTEHFPLTLESARPSHTSQYLCASSAPGGVDLNTEAFFGQGTRLTVV.

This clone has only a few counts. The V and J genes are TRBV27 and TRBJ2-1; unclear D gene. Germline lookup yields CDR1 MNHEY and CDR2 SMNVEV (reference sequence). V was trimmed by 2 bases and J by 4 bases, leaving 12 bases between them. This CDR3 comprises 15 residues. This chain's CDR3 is CASSLGLPIYNEQFF. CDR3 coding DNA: TGTGCCAGCAGTTTAGGTCTACCGATTTACAATGAGCAGTTCTTC.

CDR3 coding DNA: TGCGCCAGCAGTTTTGACAGGGCAAACTACGAGCAGTACTTC. Protein product: CASSFDRANYEQYF. V usage is TRBV5-1 and J usage is TRBJ2-7, with 7 bases aligning to TRBD1. In germline, CDR1 is SGHRS, CDR2 YFSETQ. The V and J ends lost 5 bases and 3 bases, in that order; junction bases with no gene match: 8. CDR3 length: 14 residues.

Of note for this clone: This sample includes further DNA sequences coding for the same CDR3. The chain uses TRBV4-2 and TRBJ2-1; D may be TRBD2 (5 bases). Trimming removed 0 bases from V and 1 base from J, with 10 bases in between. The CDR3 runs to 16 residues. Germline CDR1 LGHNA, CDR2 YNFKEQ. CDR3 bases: TGTGCCAGCAGCCAAGAGTTAGCGCTATCCTACAATGAGCAGTTCTTC. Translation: CASSQELALSYNEQFF.

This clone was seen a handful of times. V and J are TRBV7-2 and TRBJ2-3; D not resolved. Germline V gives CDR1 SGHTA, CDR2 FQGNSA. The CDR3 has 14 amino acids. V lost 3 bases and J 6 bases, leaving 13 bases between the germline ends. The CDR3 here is CASSFAAVGDTQYF. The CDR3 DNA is TGTGCCAGCAGCTTCGCGGCAGTGGGGGATACGCAGTATTTT.